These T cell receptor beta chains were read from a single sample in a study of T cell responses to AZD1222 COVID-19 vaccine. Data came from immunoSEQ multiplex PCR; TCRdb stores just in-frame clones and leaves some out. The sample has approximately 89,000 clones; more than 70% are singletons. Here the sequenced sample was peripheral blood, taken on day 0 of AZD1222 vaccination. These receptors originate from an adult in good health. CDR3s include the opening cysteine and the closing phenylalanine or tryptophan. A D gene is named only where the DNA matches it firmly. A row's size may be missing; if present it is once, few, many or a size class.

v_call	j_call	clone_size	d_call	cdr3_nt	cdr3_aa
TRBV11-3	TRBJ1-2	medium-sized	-	TGTGCCAGCAGCTTAGAGAGGGTCCTCACCTTC	CASSLERVLTF
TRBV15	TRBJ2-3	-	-	TGTGCCACCAGCAGAGTTGGGAATACGCAGTATTTT	CATSRVGNTQYF
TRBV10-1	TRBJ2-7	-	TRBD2	TGCGCCAGCAGTAGCGGGGGGACCTACGAGCAGTACTTC	CASSSGGTYEQYF
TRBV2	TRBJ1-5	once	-	TGTGCCAGCAGTGAAAGCAGCAATCAGCCCCAGCATTTT	CASSESSNQPQHF
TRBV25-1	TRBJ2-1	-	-	TGTGCCAGCAGTGAACCCTACAATGAGCAGTTCTTC	CASSEPYNEQFF
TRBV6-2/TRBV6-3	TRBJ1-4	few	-	TGTGCCAGCAGTTACCTCGGGTATAGGGGGCTGTTTTTT	CASSYLGYRGLFF
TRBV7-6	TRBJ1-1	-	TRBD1	TGTGCCAGCAGCCCACTGATCGGACAGGGGTTGGAAGCTTTCTTT	CASSPLIGQGLEAFF
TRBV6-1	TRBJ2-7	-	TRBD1	TGTGCCAGCAGAGACAGGGGTTCCTACGAGCAGTACTTC	CASRDRGSYEQYF
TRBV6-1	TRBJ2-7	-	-	TGTGCCAGCAGTGAAGCGGGGAGAGGCGAGCAGTACTTC	CASSEAGRGEQYF
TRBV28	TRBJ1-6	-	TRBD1	TGTGCCAGCGTAACGGCAGGGGGAAATTCACCCCTCCACTTT	CASVTAGGNSPLHF
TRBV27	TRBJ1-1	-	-	TGTGCCAGCAGGGCGAACACTGAAGCTTTCTTT	CASRANTEAFF
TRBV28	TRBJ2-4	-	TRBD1	TGTGCCAGCAGTTCGGGGACAGAAAACATTCAGTACTTC	CASSSGTENIQYF
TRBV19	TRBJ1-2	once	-	TGTGCCAGTAGTATAGATCGTATGGGTGGAGGCTACACCTTC	CASSIDRMGGGYTF
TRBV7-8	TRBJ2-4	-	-	TGTGCCAGCAGCTTAAGGGCCGGGCCTCAGTCTTTAAGCATTCAGTACTTC	CASSLRAGPQSLSIQYF
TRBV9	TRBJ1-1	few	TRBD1	TGTGCCAGCAGCGTGGGACAGCTGAACACTGAAGCTTTCTTT	CASSVGQLNTEAFF
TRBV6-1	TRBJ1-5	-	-	TGTGCCAGCAGTGAAAGGGGGGGGATAGTTGTTCAGCCCCAGCATTTT	CASSERGGIVVQPQHF
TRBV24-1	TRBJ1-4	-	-	TGTGCCACCAGTGATCCAAAGGGGGGCGAGTCCGAAAAACTGTTTTTT	CATSDPKGGESEKLFF
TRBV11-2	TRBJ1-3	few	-	TGTGCCAGCAGCCTAGACGGGGGGGCTGGAAACACCATATATTTT	CASSLDGGAGNTIYF
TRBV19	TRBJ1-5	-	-	TGTGCCTGTAAGGAGGAGGGTAATCAGCCCCAGCATTTT	CACKEEGNQPQHF
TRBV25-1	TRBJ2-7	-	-	TGTGCCAGCAGTGGCCTCTCGAGTCGTGGGAGCTACGAGCAGTACTTC	CASSGLSSRGSYEQYF
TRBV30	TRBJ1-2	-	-	TGTGCCTGGAGTGCCGGGACCGCCGTCTATGGCTACACCTTC	CAWSAGTAVYGYTF
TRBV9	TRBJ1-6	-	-	TGTGCCAGCAGCGAGGCCGGACAGAATAATTCACCCCTCCACTTT	CASSEAGQNNSPLHF
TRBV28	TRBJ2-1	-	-	TGTGCCAGCAGTTTATCAGTGGGGGGGACAGGTTACAATGAGCAGTTCTTC	CASSLSVGGTGYNEQFF
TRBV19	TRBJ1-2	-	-	TGTGCCAGTACTCCTCCCACCGGGACGGGCTATGGCTACACCTTC	CASTPPTGTGYGYTF
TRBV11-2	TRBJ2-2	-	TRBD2	TGTGCCAGCAGCTTAGGACTAGCGGGGGGTAGTACCGGGGAGCTGTTTTTT	CASSLGLAGGSTGELFF
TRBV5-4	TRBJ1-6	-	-	TGTGCCAGCAGCCCGGGACCGGACTATAATTCACCCCTCCACTTT	CASSPGPDYNSPLHF
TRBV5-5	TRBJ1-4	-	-	TGTGCCAGCAGCCCCGGGTGGAGTAATGAAAAACTGTTTTTT	CASSPGWSNEKLFF
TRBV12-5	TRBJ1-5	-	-	TGTGCTAGTGGTTTGCCAGGGCTCAATCAGCCCCAGCATTTT	CASGLPGLNQPQHF
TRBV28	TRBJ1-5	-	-	TGTGCCAGCAGTTTAAACCGAAATCAGCCCCAGCATTTT	CASSLNRNQPQHF
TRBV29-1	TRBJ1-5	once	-	TGCAGCGTTGGGGAATTGGGTCAGCCCCAGCATTTT	CSVGELGQPQHF
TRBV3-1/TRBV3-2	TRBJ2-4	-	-	TGTGCCAGCAGCCAAGAGCCGTACCTTCAGTACTTC	CASSQEPYLQYF
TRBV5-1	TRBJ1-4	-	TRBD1	TGCGCCAGCAGCTCAGTTCCGGGACAGGGAGGAGAAAAACTGTTTTTT	CASSSVPGQGGEKLFF
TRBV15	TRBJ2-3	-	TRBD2	TGTGCCACCACCTCGACCTTAGCGGGGCGGCCTGCAGATACGCAGTATTTT	CATTSTLAGRPADTQYF
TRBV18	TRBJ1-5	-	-	TGTGCCAGCTCACCACGGGAAAGGGGAGAACCCCAGCATTTT	CASSPRERGEPQHF
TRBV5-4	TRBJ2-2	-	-	TGTGCCAGCAGCTCTCGACAGACCTCGGGCACCGGGGAGCTGTTTTTT	CASSSRQTSGTGELFF
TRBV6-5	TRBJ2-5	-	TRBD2	TGTGCCAGCAGCAGCGCGGGACTAGCTGAGACCCAGTACTTC	CASSSAGLAETQYF
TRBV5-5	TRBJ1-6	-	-	TGTGCCAGCAGCTTGGCGGGGGGCTCCTATAATTCACCCCTCCACTTT	CASSLAGGSYNSPLHF
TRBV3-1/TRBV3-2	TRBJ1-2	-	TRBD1	TGTGCCAGCAGCCAATCTGACAGGGCTGGCGGCTACACCTTC	CASSQSDRAGGYTF
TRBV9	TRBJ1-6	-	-	TGTGCCAGCAGCCCACGGGATTTCGGTAATTCACCCCTCCACTTT	CASSPRDFGNSPLHF
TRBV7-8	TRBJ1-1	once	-	TGTGCCAGCAGCAAGACAGGACGTGTCTCTGAAGCTTTCTTT	CASSKTGRVSEAFF
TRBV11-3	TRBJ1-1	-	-	TGTGCCAGCAGCTTAGAAGGGAGATACACTGAAGCTTTCTTT	CASSLEGRYTEAFF
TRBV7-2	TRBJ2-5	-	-	TGTGCCAGCAGCACCGGACAGCAAGAGACCCAGTACTTC	CASSTGQQETQYF
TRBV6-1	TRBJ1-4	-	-	TGTGCCAGCAGTGAAATCGGGGTGGGTGAAAAACTGTTTTTT	CASSEIGVGEKLFF
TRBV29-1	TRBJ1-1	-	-	TGCAGCGTTGACGGGGGGTCCCCTGAAGCTTTCTTT	CSVDGGSPEAFF
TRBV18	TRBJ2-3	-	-	TGTGCCAGCTCATCCACGACAGCCACAGATACGCAGTATTTT	CASSSTTATDTQYF
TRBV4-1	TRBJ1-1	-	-	TGCGCCAGCAGCCAAGATACCTCCCGGTGGGCTGAAGCTTTCTTT	CASSQDTSRWAEAFF
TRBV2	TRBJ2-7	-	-	TGTGCCAGCAGTGCACGGTCATCCAGCTCCTACGAGCAGTACTTC	CASSARSSSSYEQYF
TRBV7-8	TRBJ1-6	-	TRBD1	TGTGCCAGCAGCTTAGCGACAGGGACCAATTCACCCCTCCACTTT	CASSLATGTNSPLHF
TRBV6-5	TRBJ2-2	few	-	TGTGCCATCATACTGATCGGCGAGGGGGAGCTGTTTTTT	CAIILIGEGELFF
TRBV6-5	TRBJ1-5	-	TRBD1	TGTGCCAGCAGTTACTCAGAGTACCAGGGGGCCCAGCATTTT	CASSYSEYQGAQHF
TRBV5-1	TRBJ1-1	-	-	TGCGCCAGCAGCCCGAGTCGGGTGAACACTGAAGCTTTCTTT	CASSPSRVNTEAFF
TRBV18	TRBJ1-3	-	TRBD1	TGTGCCAGCTCACCCCGGACAGGGGAGGACACCATATATTTT	CASSPRTGEDTIYF
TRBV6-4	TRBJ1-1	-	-	TGTGCCAGCAGTAGAAGCGCGGCGAACACTGAAGCTTTCTTT	CASSRSAANTEAFF
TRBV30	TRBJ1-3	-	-	TGTGCCTGGAGAGTAAATTTGGGGGACGGAAACACCATATATTTT	CAWRVNLGDGNTIYF
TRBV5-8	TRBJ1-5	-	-	TGTGCCACGGGACACGCGGATTATAGCAATCAGCCCCAGCATTTT	CATGHADYSNQPQHF
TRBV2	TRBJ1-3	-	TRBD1	TGTGCCAGCAGAGCAGGACAGGGGAACACCATATATTTT	CASRAGQGNTIYF
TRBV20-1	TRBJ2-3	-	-	TGCAGTGCTAGTAACCCTAGCGACACAGATACGCAGTATTTT	CSASNPSDTDTQYF
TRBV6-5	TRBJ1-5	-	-	TGTGCCGGCAGCAGGGATCGTGATCAGCCCCAGCATTTT	CAGSRDRDQPQHF
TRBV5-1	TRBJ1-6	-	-	TGCGCCAGCAGCTTGTACGGGGGCTCGGAATCACCCCTCCACTTT	CASSLYGGSESPLHF